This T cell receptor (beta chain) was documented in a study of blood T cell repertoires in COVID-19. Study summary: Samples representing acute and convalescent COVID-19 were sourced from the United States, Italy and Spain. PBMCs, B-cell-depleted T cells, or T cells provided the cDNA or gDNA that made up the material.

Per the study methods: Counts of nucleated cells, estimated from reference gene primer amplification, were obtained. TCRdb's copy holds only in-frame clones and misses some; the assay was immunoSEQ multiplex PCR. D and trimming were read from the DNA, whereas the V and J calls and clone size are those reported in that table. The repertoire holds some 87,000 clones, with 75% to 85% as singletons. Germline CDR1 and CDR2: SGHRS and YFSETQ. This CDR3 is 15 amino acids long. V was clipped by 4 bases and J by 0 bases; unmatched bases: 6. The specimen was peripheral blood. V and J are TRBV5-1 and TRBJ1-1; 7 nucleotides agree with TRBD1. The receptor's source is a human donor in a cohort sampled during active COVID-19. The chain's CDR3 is CASSTGAGVNTEAFF. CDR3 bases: TGCGCCAGCAGCACAGGGGCCGGAGTGAACACTGAAGCTTTCTTT. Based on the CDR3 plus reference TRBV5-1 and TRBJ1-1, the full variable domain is KAGVTQTPRYLIKTRGQQVTLSCSPISGHRSVSWYQQTPGQGLQFLFEYFSETQRNKGNFPGRFSGRQFSNSRSEMNVSTLELGDSALYLCASSTGAGVNTEAFFGQGTRLTVV.